The clone carrying this T cell receptor (beta chain) was observed at least ten times. The antigen is unknown. The data originate from a study of CD8 T cells in ankylosing spondylitis. The authors made TCR beta libraries by quantitative 5'-RACE with molecular barcodes. TCRdb redid the calling of the 5' RACE reads with MiXCR, one entry per CDR3 protein. The sample holds 100,000 to 150,000 distinct CDR3 sequences, 17% seen once. CDR3 size: 14 residues. Germline V gene lookup returns CDR1 SQVTM and CDR2 ANQGSEA. The trim removed 6 bases at V and 1 base at J, leaving 5 bases unmatched. Findings and limits, study-wide: Relatively rare in peripheral blood, disease-linked clones were also CD8+. A motif of roughly 8 highly homologous TCR beta variants was seen as apparently characteristic of ankylosing spondylitis blood.

The rearrangement links TRBV29-1 to TRBJ2-7; 11 nucleotides agree with TRBD2. The sample comprised blood, either unsorted or a sorted T cell fraction (not recorded which). The receptor comes from a male donor with ankylosing spondylitis. The chain's CDR3 is CSVDSGGASYEQYF. In DNA, the CDR3 is TGCAGCGTGGATAGCGGGGGGGCATCCTACGAGCAGTACTTC.